One T cell receptor beta chain is described in this entry. What it binds is not known. The data are from a study of cytomegalovirus exposure and HLA in healthy donors. Background on the study: Assignment to the Caucasian-associated ancestry cluster applied to more than 75% of the roughly 410 genotyped donors. Points from the study as a whole: A later analysis by the authors found several of the most significant clusters apparently linked to common viral pathogens.

In the PCR, 60 Vbeta and 13 Jbeta primers were used. The repertoire was sequenced with immunoSEQ multiplex PCR; TCRdb's copy has only in-frame clones and lacks some. Among 200,000 to 250,000 clones listed, over 70% were seen once. Sequencing was carried out using PBMCs. The TCR originated in a woman aged 55-70 years in good health and CMV-seropositive.

The CDR3 loop reads CASGRGRDMNTEAFF. The CDR3 DNA follows: TGCGCCAGCGGCCGTGGCAGGGACATGAACACTGAAGCTTTCTTT. This chain connects TRBV5-1 to TRBJ1-1, with D possibly TRBD1 on 6 matching bases. Trimming took 7 bases from V and 0 from J, leaving 16 bases between them. The CDR3 spans 15 residues. CDR1 and CDR2 (germline): SGHRS, YFSETQ.